This T cell receptor (beta chain) was identified during a study of blood T cell repertoires in COVID-19. Study-level background: Acute-phase and convalescent COVID-19 samples originated in the United States, Italy and Spain. The analysed material was cDNA or gDNA that came from T cells, B-cell-depleted T cells, or PBMCs.

Methods used by the authors: Estimation of nucleated cell counts was performed using reference gene primer amplification. Assay used: immunoSEQ multiplex PCR; TCRdb lists only in-frame clones, some missing. V and J calls and clone size are copied from that table; D and trimming were computed from the DNA. Here the sample spans fewer than 200,000 clones, roughly four fifths being singletons. All enrollees were about 18 to 89 years old and from 20 to 30 US areas. The CDR3 is 15 residues long. The V and J ends lost 7 bases and 5 bases respectively, with 20 bases between them. Germline CDR1 is LGHDT and CDR2 is YNNKEL (reference sequence).

Sequences were obtained from PBMCs or T cells enriched from blood (not recorded which). The J gene is TRBJ2-5, the V gene TRBV3-1 (or the pseudogene TRBV3-2); TRBD1 is a possible D gene (7 bases). This clonotype was sampled from a man aged 45-60 years who had recovered from COVID-19. Here the CDR3 DNA reads TGTGCCAGCACCTCCAGGGGGGCAGGATACGAGACCCAGTACTTC. Its protein product is CASTSRGAGYETQYF.